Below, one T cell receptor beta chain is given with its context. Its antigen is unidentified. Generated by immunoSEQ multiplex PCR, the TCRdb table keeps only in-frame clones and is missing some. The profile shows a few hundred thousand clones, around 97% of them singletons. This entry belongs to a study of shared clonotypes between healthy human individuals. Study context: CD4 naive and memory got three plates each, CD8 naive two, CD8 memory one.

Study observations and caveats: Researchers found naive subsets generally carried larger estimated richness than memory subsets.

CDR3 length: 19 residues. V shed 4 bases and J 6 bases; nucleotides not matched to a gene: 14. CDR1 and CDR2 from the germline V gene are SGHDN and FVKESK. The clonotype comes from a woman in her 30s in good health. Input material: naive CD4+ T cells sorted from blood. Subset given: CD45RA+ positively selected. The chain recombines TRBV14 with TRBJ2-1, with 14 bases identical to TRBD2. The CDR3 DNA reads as TGTGCCAGCAGCCGAAACCTTGGGACTAGCGGGAGCCCTTTCAATGAGCAGTTCTTC. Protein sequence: CASSRNLGTSGSPFNEQFF.